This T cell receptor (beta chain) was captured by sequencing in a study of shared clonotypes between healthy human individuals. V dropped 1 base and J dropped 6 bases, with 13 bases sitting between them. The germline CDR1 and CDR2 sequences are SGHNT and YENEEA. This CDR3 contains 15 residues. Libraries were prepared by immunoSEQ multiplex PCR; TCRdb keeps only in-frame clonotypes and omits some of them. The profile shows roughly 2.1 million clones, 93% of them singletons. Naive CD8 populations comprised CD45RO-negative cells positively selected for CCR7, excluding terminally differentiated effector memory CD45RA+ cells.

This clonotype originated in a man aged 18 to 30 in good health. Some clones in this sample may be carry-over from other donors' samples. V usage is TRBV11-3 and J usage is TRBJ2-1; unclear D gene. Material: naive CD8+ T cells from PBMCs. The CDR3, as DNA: TGTGCCAGCAGCTTAGTAAGTGAAGGTCTCAATGAGCAGTTCTTC. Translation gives CASSLVSEGLNEQFF.